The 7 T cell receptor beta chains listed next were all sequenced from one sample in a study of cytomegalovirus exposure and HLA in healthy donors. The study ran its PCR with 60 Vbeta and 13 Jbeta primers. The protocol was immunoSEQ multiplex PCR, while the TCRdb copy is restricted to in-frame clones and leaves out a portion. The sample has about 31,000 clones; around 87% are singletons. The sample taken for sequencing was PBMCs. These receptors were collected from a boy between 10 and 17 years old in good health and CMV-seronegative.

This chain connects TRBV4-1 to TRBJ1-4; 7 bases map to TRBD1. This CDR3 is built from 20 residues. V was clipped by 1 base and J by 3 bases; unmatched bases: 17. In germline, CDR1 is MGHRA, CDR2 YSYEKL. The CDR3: CASSQGRIQGPRGANEKLFF. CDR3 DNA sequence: TGCGCCAGCAGCCAAGGCCGTATACAGGGGCCCCGGGGAGCTAATGAAAAACTGTTTTTT.

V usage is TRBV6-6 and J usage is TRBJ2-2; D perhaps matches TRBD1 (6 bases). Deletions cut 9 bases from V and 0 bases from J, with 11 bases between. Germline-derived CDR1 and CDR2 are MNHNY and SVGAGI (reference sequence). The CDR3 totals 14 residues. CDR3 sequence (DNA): TGTGCCAGTCAGGGGACAACGAACACCGGGGAGCTGTTTTTT. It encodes CASQGTTNTGELFF.

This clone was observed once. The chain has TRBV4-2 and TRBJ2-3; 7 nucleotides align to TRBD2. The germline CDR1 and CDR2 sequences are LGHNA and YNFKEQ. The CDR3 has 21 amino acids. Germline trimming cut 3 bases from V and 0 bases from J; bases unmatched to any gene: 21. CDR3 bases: TGTGCCAGCAGCCACTATCCCCCCGGGGGAGTAGCGGGTCCTAGCACAGATACGCAGTATTTT. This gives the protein CASSHYPPGGVAGPSTDTQYF.

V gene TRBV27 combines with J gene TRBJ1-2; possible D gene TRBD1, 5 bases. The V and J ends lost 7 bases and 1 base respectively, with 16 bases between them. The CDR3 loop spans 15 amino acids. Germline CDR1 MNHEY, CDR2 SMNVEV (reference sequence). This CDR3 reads CASTPGFGVNYGYTF. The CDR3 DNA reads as TGTGCCAGCACCCCAGGGTTCGGAGTTAACTATGGCTACACCTTC.

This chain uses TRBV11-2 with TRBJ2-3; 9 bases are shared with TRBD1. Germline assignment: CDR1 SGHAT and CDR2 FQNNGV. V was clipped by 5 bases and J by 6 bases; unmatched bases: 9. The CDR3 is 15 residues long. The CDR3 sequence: CASSNRDRALDTQYF. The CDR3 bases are TGTGCCAGCAGCAACCGGGACAGGGCATTGGATACGCAGTATTTT.

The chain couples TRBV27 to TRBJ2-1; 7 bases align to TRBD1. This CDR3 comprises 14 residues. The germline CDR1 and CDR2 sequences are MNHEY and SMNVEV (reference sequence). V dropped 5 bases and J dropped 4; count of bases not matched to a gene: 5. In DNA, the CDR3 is TGTGCCAGCAGTAAACAGGGGAGTTACAATGAGCAGTTCTTC. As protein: CASSKQGSYNEQFF.

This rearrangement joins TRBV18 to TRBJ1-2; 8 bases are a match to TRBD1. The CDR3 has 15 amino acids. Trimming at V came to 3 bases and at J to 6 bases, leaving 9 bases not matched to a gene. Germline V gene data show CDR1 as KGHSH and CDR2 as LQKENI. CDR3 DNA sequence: TGTGCCAGCTCACCTGCGACAGGGGTCAAGGATGGCTACACCTTC. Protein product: CASSPATGVKDGYTF.